These T cell receptor beta chains were read from a single sample in a study of T cells in Graves' hyperthyroidism and ophthalmopathy. TCRdb redid the calling of the multiplex PCR reads with MiXCR, one entry per CDR3 protein. The sample has some 340,000 distinct CDR3 sequences, roughly 15% seen once. Material for sequencing was blood. Receptors were obtained from a woman in her forties with Graves' ophthalmopathy. Both conserved end residues are part of each CDR3. The order of the fields is CDR3 length, V gene, CDR3 protein.

13,TRBV20-1,CSAIRLGTYEQYF
17,TRBV19,CASSGGDRGPYTGELFF
14,TRBV5-8,CASPPGGPKGEQYF
14,TRBV20-1,CSARKGALRYEQYF
15,TRBV27,CASSPGTGGRYEQYF
16,TRBV19,CASSIEGSGGGREQFF
12,TRBV7-9,CASSLGAGFFAF
11,TRBV6-1,CASRTGTIAFF
17,TRBV3-1,CASSQEKGGPSGNTIYF
16,TRBV12-3/TRBV12-4,CASSKFLGQGTETQYF
16,TRBV20-1,CSARAKSLARTDTQYF
15,TRBV11-2,CASSFRDRGDEKLFF
18,TRBV29-1,CSVEDRSRTGDRRVEQYF
19,TRBV24-1,CATSDSPGQGASGANVLTF
15,TRBV20-1,CSAFVAGGLYNEQFF
16,TRBV5-1,CASSLVPAGLQETQYF
14,TRBV15,CATSSRREAQPQHF
14,TRBV7-6,CASSPNSFSNEQFF
14,TRBV6-1,CASSSRQGSYEQYF
15,TRBV9,CASSIITGLEQGYTF
15,TRBV11-2,CASSPQGTITDTQYF
16,TRBV12-3/TRBV12-4,CASSFGTSGISYEQYF
17,TRBV27,CASSTSSQRYSYNEQFF
13,TRBV25-1,CASSEQANYGYTF
15,TRBV27,CASSLLAGDSYEQYF
14,TRBV28,CASSLDTQGDTQYF
15,TRBV3-1,CASSPLRGAGNEQFF
15,TRBV5-4,CASSRPGLPNYGYTF
13,TRBV5-1,CASSLAVQNEQFF
15,TRBV2,CASSASGRAQETQYF
15,TRBV2,CASSSLTGGGEGYTF
16,TRBV11-2,CASSLPPGTANTEAFF
16,TRBV7-2,CASSPGGGGVFYGYTF
17,TRBV7-9,CASSSGTSGYNTGELFF
15,TRBV6-1,CATSPSVSGVSSQHF
13,TRBV20-1,CSARVGGNQPQHF
15,TRBV28,CASSPDREVSQPQHF
14,TRBV11-2,CASSKRQDITKQYF
12,TRBV14,CASSQDYGEQYF
14,TRBV11-1,CASSPILIPYEQYF
17,TRBV10-2,CASSESGSSGLSYEQYF
15,TRBV3-1,CASSQPWTNQETQYF
13,TRBV6-1,CASSRSRLNTIYF
14,TRBV6-1,CASSEEWGSGEAFF
19,TRBV7-2,CASSLARGLAGGASYEQYF
14,TRBV20-1,CSAREFQGLYGYTF
12,TRBV24-1,CATSEENTEAFF
13,TRBV3-1,CASSQEQGGGYTF
14,TRBV28,CASSFPGALLGYTF
15,TRBV6-1,CASSEAQQRRAEASF
16,TRBV6-1,CASSEARSGRANEQFF
15,TRBV11-2,CASSLGFYAVDTQYF
18,TRBV28,CASSSQRVTSGRLGTQYF